These T cell receptor beta chains were read from a single sample in a study of T cell responses to AZD1222 COVID-19 vaccine. Clones were read by immunoSEQ multiplex PCR, and TCRdb kept only the in-frame ones, dropping some. The data hold 140,000 to 150,000 clones, with over 85% observed a single time. The material was peripheral blood, obtained 28 days after the second AZD1222 dose. The receptors here all came from an adult who received the AZD1222 COVID-19 vaccine. Each CDR3 is given with its conserved first and last residue. D genes are given only for firm matches. Rows give clone size only sometimes, using once, few, many, or a class for an expanded clone.

j_gene,v_gene,d_gene,abundance,CDR3nt,CDR3aa
TRBJ1-5,TRBV27,NA,NA,TGTGCCAGCAGTCCGGCGCGGGGGCTGGGGCAGCCCCAGCATTTT,CASSPARGLGQPQHF
TRBJ2-1,TRBV7-2,TRBD2,NA,TGTGCCAGCAGCTTAGAGGGACTAGGGGGGAGTGAGCAGTTCTTC,CASSLEGLGGSEQFF
TRBJ2-3,TRBV5-1,NA,NA,TGCGCCAGCAGCTCAGGCGGTGGCTTAAACACAGATACGCAGTATTTT,CASSSGGGLNTDTQYF
TRBJ1-1,TRBV7-2,TRBD1,NA,TGTGCCAGCAGCTTACAGACAGGGATCGGGTCGTTGGCTTTCTTT,CASSLQTGIGSLAFF
TRBJ2-5,TRBV6-5,TRBD1,once,TGTGCCAGCAGTTACTCGGCGACAGGGAACCAAGAGACCCAGTACTTC,CASSYSATGNQETQYF
TRBJ1-1,TRBV24-1,NA,NA,TGTGCCACCAGTGTAAGTGCGATCAGCCCCACTGAAGCTTTCTTT,CATSVSAISPTEAFF
TRBJ1-6,TRBV2,NA,NA,TGTGCCAGCAATGACCGGTCACCCCTCCACTTT,CASNDRSPLHF
TRBJ2-1,TRBV7-3,TRBD2,few,TGTGCCAGCAGCTTAACCCTAGCGGGAAGAAATGAGCAGTTCTTC,CASSLTLAGRNEQFF
TRBJ1-1,TRBV7-2,NA,NA,TGTGCCAGCAGCTTAGAAAGAAGTAGGGCGAACACTGAAGCTTTCTTT,CASSLERSRANTEAFF
TRBJ2-7,TRBV5-1,NA,NA,TGCGCCAGCAGTTGGTCCCTCGACGGATCCTACGAGCAGTACTTC,CASSWSLDGSYEQYF
TRBJ2-1,TRBV28,NA,NA,TGTGCCAGCGCAGAGAGCTACAATGAGCAGTTCTTC,CASAESYNEQFF
TRBJ2-1,TRBV5-1,NA,NA,TGCGCCAGCAGCTCCGGGCCCGGGAATGAGCAGTTCTTC,CASSSGPGNEQFF
TRBJ1-2,TRBV6-5,NA,NA,TGTGCCAGCAGTTACTTCTCGGGGGGCCATTGGGGCTACACCTTC,CASSYFSGGHWGYTF
TRBJ1-1,TRBV15,TRBD1,few,TGTGCCACCAGCGGGACAGGGGTCTACACTGAAGCTTTCTTT,CATSGTGVYTEAFF
TRBJ1-3,TRBV2,NA,NA,TGTGCCAGCAGGCAGCTCGACAGAGACTCTGGAAACACCATATATTTT,CASRQLDRDSGNTIYF
TRBJ2-5,TRBV7-3,NA,NA,TGTGCCAGCGGCGCGGGTCCCCAAGAGACCCAGTACTTC,CASGAGPQETQYF
TRBJ1-1,TRBV10-3,NA,NA,TGTGCCATCTTGGTGAACACTGAAGCTTTCTTT,CAILVNTEAFF
TRBJ1-1,TRBV4-3,NA,NA,TGCGCCAGCAGCCAAGGCCCGGGCTGGATCACTGAAGCTTTCTTT,CASSQGPGWITEAFF
TRBJ2-5,TRBV6-2/TRBV6-3,TRBD2,NA,TGTGCCAGCAGCCTTAGCGGGAGGGCCAGAGAGACCCAGTACTTC,CASSLSGRARETQYF
TRBJ2-1,TRBV28,TRBD2,NA,TGTGCCAGCAGTCCGGGACTAGCGGGACGTTACTACAATGAGCAGTTCTTC,CASSPGLAGRYYNEQFF
TRBJ1-6,TRBV19,NA,NA,TGTGCCAGTAGTGAGGGAAATAATTCACCCCTCCACTTT,CASSEGNNSPLHF